This T cell receptor beta chain emerged from a study of radiotherapy plus CTLA-4 blockade in lung cancer. Study overall: Patients showed objective responses in roughly 18% of cases, and disease control was achieved by approximately 31%.

CTLA-4 blockade with ipilimumab, together with focal radiation, was given to patients with chemo-refractory metastatic non-small-cell lung cancer. TCRdb's copy holds only in-frame clones and misses some; the assay was immunoSEQ multiplex PCR. Here the sample spans 39,000 or so clones, about 80% being singletons. V was pared by 0 bases and J by 3 bases, with 1 base of the junction left unmatched. This CDR3 contains 14 residues. Looked up from germline, CDR1 is SGHAT and CDR2 is FQNNGV. The sample was peripheral blood, taken from a patient treated with radiotherapy plus ipilimumab. V usage is TRBV11-2 and J usage is TRBJ1-2; 7 bases match TRBD1. This TCR was sampled from a human donor with non-small cell lung cancer who had stable disease on radiotherapy plus ipilimumab. The CDR3 DNA reads TGTGCCAGCAGCTTAGATCAGGGGGACTATGGCTACACCTTC. Translation: CASSLDQGDYGYTF.